Following are 27 T cell receptor beta chains from one sample sequenced in a study of T cell repertoires in cytomegalovirus infection. TCRdb fed the reads into MiXCR, producing one record per CDR3 protein. The repertoire has nearly 550,000 distinct CDR3 sequences, more than 15% of them found once; the top ten carry 24%. Sequencing was carried out using CD8+ T cells from PBMCs. These receptors came from a human donor in good health (CMV status not recorded). Some clones in this sample may be carry-over from other donors' samples.

The rearrangement links TRBV27 to TRBJ2-3, with D maybe TRBD2 (7 bases). This CDR3 comprises 14 residues. The V end lost 8 bases, the J end lost 1 base, and 13 bases lay between the germline ends. Per the germline V gene, CDR1 is MNHEY and CDR2 is SMNVEV (reference sequence). In DNA, the CDR3 is TGTGCCAGCCGGGACGGGGGGCGCACAGATACGCAGTATTTT. Residues: CASRDGGRTDTQYF.

This clonotype was detected only once. The CDR3 DNA is TGTGCCAGCAGCTTGGATAGATGGGTTGCCTCTGGGGCCAACGTCCTGACTTTC. Translation gives CASSLDRWVASGANVLTF. The gene calls are TRBV5-6 and TRBJ2-6; no definite D call. The CDR3 has 18 residues. Trimming removed 0 bases at V and 0 bases at J, with 13 bases between. CDR1 and CDR2 (germline): SGHDT, YYEEEE.

The sample holds a few counts of this clonotype. This chain connects TRBV20-1 to TRBJ2-1, with TRBD1 identical over 7 bases. Germline-derived CDR1 and CDR2 are DFQATT and SNEGSKA (reference sequence). There are 15 residues in the CDR3. The ends lost 5 bases at V and 8 bases at J; junction bases unmatched: 15. Here the CDR3 reads CSAGDSSDLLYEQFF. The CDR3 DNA reads as TGCAGTGCTGGGGACAGCTCCGATCTACTCTATGAGCAGTTCTTC.

The rearrangement links TRBV7-4 to TRBJ1-2; D call uncertain. Trimming took 5 bases from V and 7 from J, leaving 11 bases between them. Germline lookup yields CDR1 SGHVT and CDR2 SQSDAQ. CDR3 length: 12 residues. The CDR3 DNA is TGTGCCAGCAGCCCACCTGCTTGTGGCTACACCTTC. Its translation is CASSPPACGYTF.

This clonotype was seen repeatedly, ten times or more. The CDR3 is CASSSAVDEQYF. In DNA form, the CDR3 reads TGTGCCAGCAGCTCCGCGGTCGACGAGCAGTACTTC. The chain has TRBV7-9 and TRBJ2-7; D remains unclear. There are 12 residues in the CDR3. Germline V gene lookup returns CDR1 SEHNR and CDR2 FQNEAQ (reference sequence). Trimming took off 4 bases at V and 5 bases at J, with 9 bases between the two ends. The full variable domain, with the rest looked up from reference TRBV7-9 and TRBJ2-7, is DTGVSQNPRHKITKRGQNVTFRCDPISEHNRLYWYRQTLGQGPEFLTYFQNEAQLEKSRLLSDRFSAERPKGSFSTLEIQRTEQGDSAMYLCASSSAVDEQYFGPGTRLTVT.

This clonotype was seen more than once but under ten times. The chain is built from TRBV20-1 and TRBJ2-5; D gene ambiguous. This CDR3 has 11 amino acids. V was trimmed by 7 bases and J by 2 bases, leaving 8 bases between them. Germline V lookup: CDR1 DFQATT, CDR2 SNEGSKA (reference sequence). The CDR3 reads CSVDGQETQYF. The CDR3, as DNA: TGCAGTGTAGACGGACAAGAGACCCAGTACTTC.

The chain uses TRBV6-6 and TRBJ1-5; no clear D. The CDR3 has 14 amino acids. V was shortened by 5 bases and J by 5 bases, with 13 bases between the two germline ends. The germline gives CDR1 MNHNY, CDR2 SVGAGI (reference sequence). The CDR3 bases are TGTGCCAGCAGTCTGCCTGATACTTATCAGCCCCAGCATTTT. Translating gives CASSLPDTYQPQHF.

This clonotype was recorded many times. The chain links TRBV7-9 to TRBJ2-7; 12 positions agree with TRBD2. The CDR3 runs 16 residues. The V gene end was trimmed by 5 bases and the J gene end by 0 bases; junction bases not matched to a gene: 5. The germline CDR1 and CDR2 sequences are SEHNR and FQNEAQ (reference sequence). The CDR3 nucleotides read TGTGCCAGCAGCCGCGGGACTAGCGGGCCCTCCTACGAGCAGTACTTC. Translated, it gives CASSRGTSGPSYEQYF. The full variable domain, rest sourced from reference TRBV7-9 and TRBJ2-7, is DTGVSQNPRHKITKRGQNVTFRCDPISEHNRLYWYRQTLGQGPEFLTYFQNEAQLEKSRLLSDRFSAERPKGSFSTLEIQRTEQGDSAMYLCASSRGTSGPSYEQYFGPGTRLTVT.

To note about this clonotype: Mismatch with germline at one junction end may stem from a read error. The CDR3 loop reads CVSSSTRSLSSYEQYF. CDR3 DNA: TGTGTCAGCAGTTCCACCAGGTCCCTGAGCTCCTACGAGCAGTACTTC. J is TRBJ2-7 and V is TRBV11-2; D unresolved. The CDR3 has 16 residues. CDR1 is SGHAT and CDR2 is FQNNGV in the germline V gene.

The sample holds many counts of this clonotype. V usage is TRBV23-1 and J usage is TRBJ2-5; D may match TRBD1 or TRBD2 (5 bases each). TRBV23-1 is filed as an ORF, its function uncertain. V lost 4 bases and J 5 bases, leaving 17 bases between the germline ends. This CDR3 is 15 amino acids long. CDR3 loop: CASSPSGRQEETQYF. CDR3 in DNA: TGCGCCAGCAGTCCCTCGGGACGGCAGGAGGAGACCCAGTACTTC.

V and J are TRBV4-1 and TRBJ1-1; D gene uncertain. Germline assignment: CDR1 MGHRA and CDR2 YSYEKL. The CDR3 spans 14 residues. Trimming took off 4 bases at V and 1 base at J, with 10 bases between the two ends. The CDR3 DNA reads as TGCGCCAGCAGCCGAGAAAGTGGGAACACTGAAGCTTTCTTT. Amino acid sequence: CASSRESGNTEAFF.

The rearrangement links TRBV20-1 to TRBJ1-1, with D uncertain. V was cut by 0 bases and J by 3 bases, with 14 bases left in between. Germline loops: CDR1 DFQATT, CDR2 SNEGSKA (reference sequence). The CDR3 extends over 15 amino acids. The CDR3 reads CSARDKFGRYTEAFF. CDR3 in DNA: TGCAGTGCTAGAGATAAGTTCGGGAGATACACTGAAGCTTTCTTT.

The chain joins TRBV6-6 to TRBJ2-3, with 10 bases identical to TRBD2. After removal of 5 bases from V and 8 bases from J, the junction contained 19 bases not matched to a gene. The CDR3 totals 18 residues. Per the germline V gene, CDR1 is MNHNY and CDR2 is SVGAGI (reference sequence). The CDR3 protein is CASSPRGPSSGGAVTQYF. The CDR3 nucleotides are TGTGCCAGCAGTCCCCGGGGCCCCTCCAGCGGGGGGGCAGTTACGCAGTATTTT.

This clonotype was seen only a few times. J is TRBJ2-7 and V is TRBV27, with D tentatively TRBD2 (6 bases). Germline CDR1 MNHEY, CDR2 SMNVEV (reference sequence). The CDR3 is made up of 15 amino acids. V gave up 3 bases and J gave up 3 bases, with 15 bases separating them. In DNA, the CDR3 is TGTGCCAGCAGTTTCAGCGCTAGCGAGGGCTACGAGCAGTACTTC. Translating it yields CASSFSASEGYEQYF.

This clonotype was seen ten or more times. The J gene is TRBJ1-5, the V gene TRBV7-6; D not certain. V lost 1 base, J lost 4 bases, and 8 bases lay in between. CDR3 length: 14 amino acids. From germline, CDR1 is SGHVS and CDR2 FNYEAQ. The CDR3 reads CASSLGAANQPQHF. The CDR3 region has the DNA TGTGCCAGCAGCTTAGGGGCAGCTAATCAGCCCCAGCATTTT.

This clonotype was observed a few times. The rearrangement joins TRBV7-8 to TRBJ1-5; TRBD1 is a possible D gene (5 bases). The CDR3 contains 16 residues. V was clipped by 1 base and J by 6 bases, with 16 bases between them. Germline CDR1 SGHVS, CDR2 FQNEAQ. The CDR3 coding sequence is TGTGCCAGCAGCTTAGATCGCGTAGGGGTGGGTCAGCCCCAGCATTTT. Protein product: CASSLDRVGVGQPQHF.

This clonotype was recorded many times. V is TRBV7-6 and J is TRBJ2-7; no definite D call. Trimming removed 1 base at V and 0 bases at J, with 7 bases between. The CDR3 is 14 residues long. Germline assignment: CDR1 SGHVS and CDR2 FNYEAQ. The CDR3 nucleotides read TGTGCCAGCAGCTTAGAGGTACTCTCCTACGAGCAGTACTTC. It encodes CASSLEVLSYEQYF.

Turning to this clonotype: A read error may be the cause here, since a much bigger clone is one base away. This chain connects TRBV6-6 to TRBJ1-2; D gene ambiguous. Germline V CDR1 and CDR2: MNHNY, SVGAGI (reference sequence). This CDR3 contains 11 residues. In DNA form, the CDR3 reads TGTGCCAGCAAGGTCCACTATGGCCACACCTTC. Translation: CASKVHYGHTF.

Many counts were recorded for this clonotype. The chain is built from TRBV25-1 and TRBJ2-7, with a possible D match to TRBD2 (5 bases). The CDR3 sequence is 14 residues long. The germline gives CDR1 MGHDK, CDR2 SYGVNS. Trimming shortened V by 3 bases and J by 5 bases, and 14 bases separated the two germline ends. The CDR3 DNA sequence: TGTGCCAGCAGTGATACGGCTAGCATCCACGAGCAGTACTTC. This encodes CASSDTASIHEQYF.

This clonotype was counted only a few times. The gene calls are TRBV2 and TRBJ1-5; D unresolved. Germline V CDR1 and CDR2: SNHLY, FYNNEI. The CDR3 length is 13 residues. Trimming pared 2 bases from V and 4 bases from J, leaving 6 bases between. CDR3 bases: TGTGCCAGCAGTGAATTCCGTAATCAGCCCCAGCATTTT. It translates to CASSEFRNQPQHF. Complete variable domain (other parts from reference TRBV2 and TRBJ1-5): EPEVTQTPSHQVTQMGQEVILRCVPISNHLYFYWYRQILGQKVEFLVSFYNNEISEKSEIFDDQFSVERPDGSNFTLKIRSTKLEDSAMYFCASSEFRNQPQHFGDGTRLSIL.

The chain combines TRBV5-8 with TRBJ2-3; 7 bases are shared with TRBD2. CDR1 and CDR2 (germline): SGHTS, YDEGEE. CDR3 size: 19 residues. V lost 0 bases to trimming and J lost 0 bases; unmatched junction nucleotides: 13. CDR3 sequence: CASSLEKAGERLSTDTQYF. The DNA of the CDR3 is TGTGCCAGCAGCTTGGAGAAGGCGGGAGAAAGACTTAGCACAGATACGCAGTATTTT.

This clonotype was observed many times. The chain recombines TRBV7-9 with TRBJ2-3; D uncertain. The CDR3 totals 16 residues. In germline, CDR1 is SEHNR, CDR2 FQNEAQ (reference sequence). The V gene lost 5 bases and the J gene lost 0 bases, with 15 bases spanning the gap. The CDR3 region is CASSPPLSSSTDTQYF. The CDR3, as DNA: TGTGCCAGCAGCCCCCCACTCTCCTCAAGCACAGATACGCAGTATTTT.

This clonotype was seen repeatedly, ten times or more. The chain links TRBV7-9 to TRBJ2-7, with 7 bases that match TRBD1. In germline, CDR1 is SEHNR, CDR2 FQNEAQ (reference sequence). The CDR3 is 14 residues long. The V segment lost 1 base and the J segment 2 bases; nucleotides outside the gene matches: 2. CDR3 region: CASSLGGQAYEQYF. CDR3 sequence (DNA): TGTGCCAGCAGCTTAGGAGGACAGGCCTACGAGCAGTACTTC. The whole variable domain, filled in from reference TRBV7-9 and TRBJ2-7, reads DTGVSQNPRHKITKRGQNVTFRCDPISEHNRLYWYRQTLGQGPEFLTYFQNEAQLEKSRLLSDRFSAERPKGSFSTLEIQRTEQGDSAMYLCASSLGGQAYEQYFGPGTRLTVT.

This clonotype has at least ten counts. This chain connects TRBV9 to TRBJ1-2, with 11 bases identical to TRBD1. V gave up 4 bases and J gave up 8 bases; unmatched junction bases: 7. The CDR3 covers 14 residues. Germline CDR1 and CDR2: SGDLS and YYNGEE. The CDR3 DNA follows: TGTGCCAGCAGCACCCGGACAGGGGGCGTAGGCTACACCTTC. Protein sequence: CASSTRTGGVGYTF.

Notes on this clonotype: Just one base apart from a much larger clone, this may be a read error. The gene calls are TRBV27 and TRBJ1-5; D remains ambiguous. The V end lost 0 bases, the J end lost 3 bases, and 15 bases lay between the germline ends. The CDR3 runs 17 residues. Per germline, CDR1 MNHEY and CDR2 SMNVEV (reference sequence). The CDR3 nucleotides read TGTGCCAGCAGTTTATCCCCCTACTTGACGCACAATCAGCCCCAGCATTTT. As protein: CASSLSPYLTHNQPQHF.

This clonotype showed up many times. The chain joins TRBV14 to TRBJ2-1; TRBD1 aligns across 7 bases. The junction had 9 bases not matched to a gene; V was cut back by 1 base and J by 6 bases. The CDR3 has 16 residues. In germline, CDR1 is SGHDN, CDR2 FVKESK. The CDR3 nucleotides read TGTGCCAGCAGCCAAGGCGGCAGGGGGTATTCCAATGAGCAGTTCTTC. This gives the protein CASSQGGRGYSNEQFF. Filled out from reference TRBV14 and TRBJ2-1, the complete variable domain reads EAGVTQFPSHSVIEKGQTVTLRCDPISGHDNLYWYRRVMGKEIKFLLHFVKESKQDESGMPNNRFLAERTGGTYSTLKVQPAELEDSGVYFCASSQGGRGYSNEQFFGPGTRLTVL.

Only a few counts were recorded for this clonotype. The chain uses TRBV7-9 and TRBJ2-7; the match to TRBD2 covers 12 bases. V dropped 6 bases and J dropped 6; count of bases not matched to a gene: 3. CDR3 size: 13 residues. From germline, CDR1 is SEHNR and CDR2 FQNEAQ (reference sequence). The CDR3 region has the DNA TGTGCCAGCAGGCCGACTAGCGGGGGCGAGCAGTACTTC. Amino acids: CASRPTSGGEQYF.